This passage covers 21 T cell receptor beta chains from one sample sequenced in a study of blood T cell repertoires in COVID-19. TCRdb's copy holds only in-frame clones and misses some; the assay was immunoSEQ multiplex PCR. The sample holds some 260,000 clones; about four fifths are singletons and the top ten take roughly 10%. Sequenced input: peripheral blood. Source of these receptors: an elderly man with acute or convalescent COVID-19.

In this sample, this clone turned up once. The chain has TRBV5-1 and TRBJ1-6; D may be TRBD1 (6 bases). This CDR3 is built from 15 residues. Trimming removed 4 bases from V and 7 bases from J, with 15 bases in between. The germline V gene encodes CDR1 SGHRS and CDR2 YFSETQ. The chain's CDR3 is CASSTGQISNSPLHF. CDR3 sequence (DNA): TGCGCCAGCAGCACCGGACAGATTTCAAATTCACCCCTCCACTTT.

The chain uses TRBV28 and TRBJ1-6; D is possibly TRBD1 (6 bases). V lost 5 bases and J lost 12, with 17 bases in between. This CDR3 contains 14 residues. Germline lookup yields CDR1 MDHEN and CDR2 SYDVKM. Here the CDR3 reads CASSPTGTIIPLHF. DNA of the CDR3: TGTGCCAGCAGTCCCACAGGGACGATAATACCCCTCCACTTT.

The chain has TRBV4-2 and TRBJ2-1; possibly TRBD2 for D (7 bases). The CDR3 consists of 13 residues. The germline CDR1 and CDR2 sequences are LGHNA and YNFKEQ. With 4 bases removed from V and 8 bases from J, the gap between germline ends came to 12 bases. The CDR3 protein is CASSPGGRDEQFF. CDR3 nucleotide sequence: TGTGCCAGCAGCCCGGGGGGCCGGGATGAGCAGTTCTTC.

This clone has just one count. This chain joins TRBV4-1 and TRBJ1-1, with TRBD1 matching 7 bases. Germline CDR1 and CDR2: MGHRA and YSYEKL. The CDR3 has 16 residues. The V segment lost 0 bases and the J segment 1 base; nucleotides outside the gene matches: 5. CDR3 sequence: CASSQDNKGANTEAFF. DNA for the CDR3: TGCGCCAGCAGCCAAGATAACAAGGGGGCGAACACTGAAGCTTTCTTT.

The chain uses TRBV11-2 and TRBJ1-3, with 9 positions matching TRBD1. Germline lookup yields CDR1 SGHAT and CDR2 FQNNGV. This CDR3 comprises 15 residues. Trimming took 5 bases from V and 4 from J; bases not matched to a gene: 6. In DNA form, the CDR3 reads TGTGCCAGCAGCCGGGACAGGGTGGAGGGAAACACCATATATTTT. Its protein is CASSRDRVEGNTIYF.

V and J are TRBV21-1 and TRBJ2-3; the table's D gene call, TRBD2, was not cross checked with the DNA. TRBV21-1 is described as a pseudogene. CDR3 length: 15 amino acids. The CDR3 loop is CASSKAGEDTDTQYF. Written as DNA, the CDR3 is TGTGCCAGCAGCAAAGCGGGGGAGGACACAGATACGCAGTATTTT.

This chain connects TRBV2 to TRBJ2-6; D gene ambiguous. Trimming removed 7 bases from V and 0 bases from J, with 7 bases in between. The germline V gene has CDR1 SNHLY and CDR2 FYNNEI. The CDR3 is made up of 14 amino acids. CDR3 DNA: TGTGCCAGCATCGCGAACTCTGGGGCCAACGTCCTGACTTTC. This translates into CASIANSGANVLTF.

The genes are TRBV9 and TRBJ2-1; 7 bases map to TRBD2. The length of the CDR3 is 16 residues. Unmatched junction bases numbered 11, after V lost 0 bases and J lost 8 bases. Per the germline V gene, CDR1 is SGDLS and CDR2 is YYNGEE. CDR3 loop: CASSVGGRAMGDEQFF. CDR3 DNA sequence: TGTGCCAGCAGCGTAGGGGGGAGGGCCATGGGAGATGAGCAGTTCTTC.

This chain connects TRBV21-1 to TRBJ2-2; the table assigns TRBD1, which was not confirmed against the DNA. TRBV21-1 is deemed a pseudogene. The CDR3 totals 17 residues. CDR3 sequence: CASSQGGGTGRPGELFF. The CDR3 DNA is TGTGCCAGCAGCCAGGGGGGAGGGACAGGGAGACCCGGGGAGCTGTTTTTT.

For the CDR3, the DNA is TGTGCCAGCTCACCCAGGTGGGGCGCGGAAAACACTGAAGCTTTCTTT. Encoded protein: CASSPRWGAENTEAFF. The chain is built from TRBV18 and TRBJ1-1; weak D call: TRBD1 (5 bases). CDR1 KGHSH and CDR2 LQKENI come from the germline V gene. This CDR3 is built from 16 residues. V dropped 3 bases and J dropped 2 bases, with 16 bases sitting between them. Looking up the rest from reference TRBV18 and TRBJ1-1 gives the full variable domain: NAGVMQNPRHLVRRRGQEARLRCSPMKGHSHVYWYRQLPEEGLKFMVYLQKENIIDESGMPKERFSAEFPKEGPSILRIQQVVRGDSAAYFCASSPRWGAENTEAFFGQGTRLTVV.

The CDR3 sequence: CASSLFGDRTGELFF. CDR3 bases: TGCGCCAGCAGCTTGTTCGGGGACAGGACCGGGGAGCTGTTTTTT. V gene TRBV5-1 combines with J gene TRBJ2-2; TRBD1 agrees at 8 bases. The germline V gene has CDR1 SGHRS and CDR2 YFSETQ. The CDR3 has 15 residues. Unmatched junction bases numbered 4, after V lost 1 base and J lost 5 bases.

The V and J genes are TRBV7-2 and TRBJ1-6; D gene uncertain. Trimming pared 5 bases from V and 3 bases from J, leaving 11 bases between. CDR1 is SGHTA and CDR2 is FQGNSA in the germline V gene. The CDR3 consists of 15 residues. The CDR3 DNA reads as TGTGCCAGCAGCCTAGACATCGTCTATAATTCACCCCTCCACTTT. This translates into CASSLDIVYNSPLHF.

The V gene is TRBV19, the J gene TRBJ2-1, with TRBD2 as a possible D gene (6 bases). CDR3 length: 16 residues. Looked up from germline, CDR1 is LNHDA and CDR2 is SQIVND (reference sequence). Trimming stripped 6 bases from V and 0 bases from J, with 15 bases between. CDR3 loop: CASSPRGAASYNEQFF. The DNA for the CDR3 is TGTGCCAGTAGCCCTCGCGGGGCGGCCTCCTACAATGAGCAGTTCTTC.

The chain is built from TRBV19 and TRBJ1-5, with no clear D. CDR3 length: 17 residues. Germline V gene lookup returns CDR1 LNHDA and CDR2 SQIVND (reference sequence). Trimming removed 4 bases at V and 5 bases at J, with 21 bases between. Here the CDR3 DNA reads TGTGCCAGTAGTAGACCCGCCCGTCCCGGGTCCGATCAGCCCCAGCATTTT. As protein: CASSRPARPGSDQPQHF.

V is TRBV5-6 and J is TRBJ1-5; TRBD1 matches at 8 bases. Trimming took 0 bases from V and 6 from J; bases not matched to a gene: 2. This CDR3 has 14 residues. Germline V gives CDR1 SGHDT, CDR2 YYEEEE. In nucleotides, the CDR3 is TGTGCCAGCAGCTTGGCAGGGGGCCTTCAGCCCCAGCATTTT. It codes for CASSLAGGLQPQHF.

The CDR3 coding sequence is TGTGCCAGCTCACGGGACAGGATTAACACCGGGGAGCTGTTTTTT. It yields the protein CASSRDRINTGELFF. The chain is built from TRBV18 and TRBJ2-2; the match to TRBD1 covers 8 bases. The CDR3 extends over 15 amino acids. Trimming removed 4 bases from V and 2 bases from J; junction bases left unmatched: 3. The germline V gene has CDR1 KGHSH and CDR2 LQKENI.

This clone was counted a few times. The rearrangement uses TRBV18 and TRBJ2-7; 7 positions agree with TRBD1. The V segment lost 5 bases and the J segment 3 bases; nucleotides outside the gene matches: 7. The CDR3 runs 14 residues. The germline V gene has CDR1 KGHSH and CDR2 LQKENI. This CDR3 is CASSSTGSNYEQYF. CDR3 sequence (DNA): TGTGCCAGCTCATCGACAGGGTCCAACTACGAGCAGTACTTC. The full variable domain, its missing parts supplied by reference TRBV18 and TRBJ2-7, is NAGVMQNPRHLVRRRGQEARLRCSPMKGHSHVYWYRQLPEEGLKFMVYLQKENIIDESGMPKERFSAEFPKEGPSILRIQQVVRGDSAAYFCASSSTGSNYEQYFGPGTRLTVT.

DNA for the CDR3: TGTGCCAGCAGCCCCGGACAGGGGGGTAATTCACCCCTCCACTTT. Translation: CASSPGQGGNSPLHF. The chain combines TRBV28 with TRBJ1-6, with 10 bases lining up with TRBD1. Germline V gives CDR1 MDHEN, CDR2 SYDVKM. Trimming cost V 6 bases and J 6 bases; bases outside gene matches: 5. The CDR3 sequence is 15 residues long.

V and J are TRBV6-6 and TRBJ2-5, with 9 bases identical to TRBD1. The CDR3 is 15 amino acids. Germline V CDR1 and CDR2: MNHNY, SVGAGI (reference sequence). J was trimmed by 5 bases and V by 6 bases; bases with no gene match: 10. The chain's CDR3 is CASRHTGGAGETQYF. The CDR3 DNA sequence: TGTGCCAGCAGACACACAGGGGGCGCGGGGGAGACCCAGTACTTC.

The chain carries TRBV7-8 and TRBJ2-7; D may be TRBD1 (6 bases). Germline assignment: CDR1 SGHVS and CDR2 FQNEAQ. The CDR3 runs to 14 residues. Trimming cost V 4 bases and J 0 bases, with 10 bases left between them. Written as DNA, the CDR3 is TGTGCCAGCAGCTCGGGACATAGCTCCTACGAGCAGTACTTC. Translation: CASSSGHSSYEQYF. Combining the CDR3 with reference TRBV7-8 and TRBJ2-7 gives the whole variable domain GAGVSQSPRYKVAKRGQDVALRCDPISGHVSLFWYQQALGQGPEFLTYFQNEAQLDKSGLPSDRFFAERPEGSVSTLKIQRTQQEDSAVYLCASSSGHSSYEQYFGPGTRLTVT.

The chain employs TRBV28 and TRBJ1-2; D is unclear. The V end lost 6 bases, the J end lost 6 bases, and 17 bases lay between the germline ends. CDR3 length: 14 residues. Per the germline V gene, CDR1 is MDHEN and CDR2 is SYDVKM. CDR3 in amino acids: CASRSGGLEHGYTF. In DNA, the CDR3 is TGTGCCAGCAGGTCGGGAGGGTTGGAGCATGGCTACACCTTC.